This T cell receptor beta chain came from a study of T cell repertoires in cytomegalovirus infection (dated 2019 in TCRdb). Turning to the overall study: Peptide stimulations targeted recently identified HLA-C-restricted CMV epitopes, whose presentation resists viral immunomodulation, together with well-studied HLA-B-restricted epitopes. The HLA type of each donor mattered for the analysis, because public TCR beta signatures pointed to carriage of CMV infection along with the matching HLA type.

A note on this clonotype: This receptor's antigen is unknown. Base qualities were left out, and no much larger clone turns up one base away.

Instrument on record: Illumina HiSeq 1500. Through fastp at Q25 and MiXCR, TCRdb rebuilt clones from the public reads, retaining in-frame beta chains. All rows with the same CDR3 protein become a single entry with the most common DNA and genes. The sample has approximately 990,000 distinct CDR3 sequences on record, less than 35% of them singletons. The ten largest clonotypes hold 11% to 15% of the sample. Sample treatment or condition, as interpreted from the label and publication: in vitro stimulation with specific CMV peptide epitopes to enrich CMV-specific T cells. Including cysteine and phenylalanine, the CDR3 has 16 amino acids. The kept DNA is CDR3 alone, 48 bases in frame from the first base. According to the germline V gene (reference sequence), CDR1 reads SEHNR and CDR2 reads FQNEAQ. V and J are trimmed by 5 bases and 8 bases, and the gene matches miss 12 bases of the junction. Broader findings and caveats from the paper: Carriers of CMV infection plus the relevant HLA type were discriminated by the cumulative frequency of public TCR beta family members in the study cohort and in an independent approximately 400-donor cohort. In the ex vivo response, HLA-C-restricted CMV-specific TCR beta clonotypes were dominant, and in two of eight donors the single most frequent clonotype came from this HLA-C-restricted group.

The sequenced sample was cultured CD8+ T cells from PBMCs, obtained from culture after CMV antigen stimulation. The sequence is built from TRBV7-9 and TRBJ1-6; 7 of the junction bases match TRBD1. The source of this sequence is a human donor in good health (CMV status not recorded). Some clones in this sample may be carry-over from other donors' samples. The encoded CDR3 is CASSTQGVSLYSPLHF. The DNA sequence is TGTGCCAGCAGCACCCAGGGGGTTTCCCTTTATTCACCCCTCCACTTT.